Each of the 20 T cell receptor beta chains below was sequenced from the same sample in a study of blood T cell repertoires in COVID-19. Produced via immunoSEQ multiplex PCR; TCRdb's table is partial and in-frame only. The table lists 150,000 to 200,000 clones, roughly four fifths of them singletons. The sample taken for sequencing was peripheral blood. All receptors derive from a woman aged 80 or over with COVID-19, enrolled during active disease.

The rearrangement links TRBV7-9 to TRBJ2-7; a possible D gene is TRBD2 (5 bases). The CDR3 length is 13 residues. Germline assignment: CDR1 SEHNR and CDR2 FQNEAQ (reference sequence). Trimming stripped 5 bases from V and 3 bases from J, with 11 bases between. Written as DNA, the CDR3 is TGTGCCAGCAGCCATCCACTAGACTACGAGCAGTACTTC. Amino acids: CASSHPLDYEQYF.

The V call is TRBV6-2 or TRBV6-3, the J call TRBJ1-1; the D is unclear. The CDR3 has 13 amino acids. CDR1 is MNHEY, CDR2 SVGEGT, per germline. Trimming cost V 0 bases and J 5 bases, with 7 bases left between them. The CDR3 loop reads CASSYSRGTEAFF. The CDR3 DNA reads as TGTGCCAGCAGTTACTCGAGAGGGACTGAAGCTTTCTTT.

V is TRBV7-9 and J is TRBJ2-7; 9 bases align to TRBD2. The V gene's germline CDR1 is SEHNR and CDR2 FQNEAQ (reference sequence). The CDR3 has 14 amino acids. V dropped 3 bases and J dropped 4; count of bases not matched to a gene: 4. The CDR3, as DNA: TGTGCCAGCAGCTTTAGCGGGAGAGTTTACGAGCAGTACTTC. Protein sequence: CASSFSGRVYEQYF.

This chain joins TRBV5-1 and TRBJ2-5; 8 nucleotides align to TRBD1. Germline loops: CDR1 SGHRS, CDR2 YFSETQ. The CDR3 has 16 amino acids. J was trimmed by 4 bases and V by 1 base; bases with no gene match: 9. The CDR3 DNA reads as TGCGCCAGCAGCTTGTCAGGTCAGGGGGCCGGAGAGACCCAGTACTTC. It specifies CASSLSGQGAGETQYF.

The CDR3 loop is CASSPHPMGGSHEQYF. DNA of the CDR3: TGTGCCAGCAGTCCTCACCCGATGGGGGGTAGCCACGAGCAGTACTTC. V is TRBV28 and J is TRBJ2-7, with D maybe TRBD2 (6 bases). V lost 5 bases and J 5 bases, leaving 22 bases between the germline ends. Per germline, CDR1 MDHEN and CDR2 SYDVKM. The CDR3 extends over 16 amino acids.

V is TRBV6-6 and J is TRBJ2-2; 10 nucleotides match TRBD1. Germline V gives CDR1 MNHNY, CDR2 SVGAGI (reference sequence). The CDR3 totals 14 residues. V shed 6 bases, J shed 6 bases, and the junction held 4 bases outside the gene matches. For the CDR3, the DNA is TGTGCCAGCAGCGGGACAGGGGCATCCGGGGAGCTGTTTTTT. Its protein is CASSGTGASGELFF.

The chain employs TRBV6-5 and TRBJ1-5; D not resolved. In germline, CDR1 is MNHEY, CDR2 SVGAGI. Trimming removed 8 bases at V and 11 bases at J, with 16 bases between. The CDR3 covers 12 residues. In DNA, the CDR3 is TGTGCCAGCGATGGATTTGGGCAGGCCCAGCATTTT. It is translated as CASDGFGQAQHF.

The chain links TRBV9 to TRBJ1-1, with no clear D. The CDR3 loop spans 17 amino acids. Germline CDR1 and CDR2: SGDLS and YYNGEE. Trimming took 0 bases from V and 3 from J, leaving 18 bases between them. The CDR3 DNA is TGTGCCAGCAGCGTAGCATCCGGGTTTTATGGGTACACTGAAGCTTTCTTT. This translates into CASSVASGFYGYTEAFF. The full variable domain, in which reference TRBV9 and TRBJ1-1 provide the parts outside the CDR3, is DSGVTQTPKHLITATGQRVTLRCSPRSGDLSVYWYQQSLDQGLQFLIQYYNGEERAKGNILERFSAQQFPDLHSELNLSSLELGDSALYFCASSVASGFYGYTEAFFGQGTRLTVV.

This clone was seen only once. The chain uses TRBV6-5 and TRBJ1-2; D remains unclear. CDR1 MNHEY and CDR2 SVGAGI come from the germline V gene. V was trimmed by 6 bases and J by 5 bases, leaving 13 bases between them. This CDR3 contains 13 residues. CDR3 region: CASRKAEFYGYTF. The CDR3 coding sequence is TGTGCCAGCAGAAAGGCGGAGTTTTATGGCTACACCTTC.

This clone was seen just once. The rearrangement uses TRBV28 and TRBJ2-7; 7 nucleotides match TRBD1. The junction had 7 bases not matched to a gene; V was cut back by 2 bases and J by 0 bases. This CDR3 has 16 residues. Germline V gene lookup returns CDR1 MDHEN and CDR2 SYDVKM. CDR3 sequence (DNA): TGTGCCAGCAGTTTAGCCGGGACAGCAGGCTCCTACGAGCAGTACTTC. Translating it yields CASSLAGTAGSYEQYF.

V gene TRBV18 combines with J gene TRBJ2-7; maybe TRBD2 (6 bases). Trimming shortened V by 0 bases and J by 0 bases, and 9 bases separated the two germline ends. CDR1 and CDR2 (germline): KGHSH, LQKENI. The CDR3 length is 15 residues. The CDR3 reads CASSPPAGISYEQYF. CDR3 DNA sequence: TGTGCCAGCTCACCACCCGCGGGGATCTCCTACGAGCAGTACTTC.

The sample holds one count of this clone. The chain recombines TRBV4-2 with TRBJ2-7; 10 nucleotides agree with TRBD2. The CDR3 loop spans 16 amino acids. The germline V gene encodes CDR1 LGHNA and CDR2 YNFKEQ. Germline trimming cut 4 bases from V and 2 bases from J; bases unmatched to any gene: 8. As DNA, the CDR3 is TGTGCCAGCAGCCTTGGGGCGCTAGCGGGAGCCTACGAGCAGTACTTC. Encoded protein: CASSLGALAGAYEQYF.

This chain links TRBV25-1 with TRBJ2-7, with D possibly matching TRBD2 (5 bases). The V and J ends lost 1 base and 5 bases respectively, with 9 bases between them. Per the germline V gene, CDR1 is MGHDK and CDR2 is SYGVNS. The CDR3 contains 13 residues. The CDR3 bases are TGTGCCAGCAGTGAATTGCTCGGGGACGAGCAGTACTTC. Its protein is CASSELLGDEQYF.

The rearrangement joins TRBV11-3 to TRBJ2-1; D remains ambiguous. The CDR3 has 15 amino acids. Germline lookup yields CDR1 SGHNT and CDR2 YENEEA. Between the trimmed V and J ends, which lost 4 bases and 0 bases, there was a span of 10 bases. The CDR3 reads CASSSPQSSYNEQFF. CDR3 sequence (DNA): TGTGCCAGCAGCTCCCCCCAGTCCTCCTACAATGAGCAGTTCTTC.

The V gene is TRBV4-3, the J gene TRBJ2-3; TRBD1 matches 9 bases. CDR1 and CDR2 from the germline V gene are LGHNA and YSLEER. Losses at the gene ends were 0 bases for V and 3 bases for J; bases not matched to a gene: 4. The CDR3 loop spans 16 amino acids. CDR3 sequence: CASSQDHRGRTDTQYF. Written as DNA, the CDR3 is TGCGCCAGCAGCCAAGATCACAGGGGGCGAACAGATACGCAGTATTTT.

V is TRBV18 and J is TRBJ2-5; D not resolved. This CDR3 region has 13 residues. CDR1 and CDR2 (germline): KGHSH, LQKENI. Trimming removed 0 bases from V and 3 bases from J, with 5 bases in between. The chain's CDR3 is CASSPPSKETQYF. The CDR3 coding sequence is TGTGCCAGCTCACCACCGTCAAAAGAGACCCAGTACTTC.

The chain recombines TRBV2 with TRBJ1-5; D gene unclear. Per germline, CDR1 SNHLY and CDR2 FYNNEI. This CDR3 has 17 residues. Between the trimmed V and J ends, which lost 5 bases and 2 bases, there was a span of 19 bases. CDR3 coding DNA: TGTGCCAGCAGTCGGATTTCGGGGAAATGGGGCAATCAGCCCCAGCATTTT. Encoded protein: CASSRISGKWGNQPQHF.

The chain has TRBV15 and TRBJ2-5; weak D call: TRBD1 (5 bases). The CDR3 runs to 16 residues. Germline V CDR1 and CDR2: LNHNV, YYDKDF (reference sequence). Between the trimmed V and J ends, which lost 2 bases and 3 bases, there was a span of 16 bases. CDR3 nucleotides: TGTGCCACCAGCAGACCTCCTCAGACAGAAAAAGAGACCCAGTACTTC. The encoded protein is CATSRPPQTEKETQYF.

This clone was observed a single time. The chain has TRBV2 and TRBJ2-1; no firm D call. V dropped 4 bases and J dropped 9 bases, with 16 bases sitting between them. Germline CDR1 reads SNHLY; CDR2 reads FYNNEI. The CDR3 spans 14 residues. The chain's CDR3 is CASSGSRSLGEQFF. As DNA, the CDR3 is TGTGCCAGCAGTGGTTCTAGAAGCCTGGGTGAGCAGTTCTTC.

This clone was seen a handful of times. The chain joins TRBV6-5 to TRBJ1-4, with D perhaps TRBD1 (6 bases). Germline CDR1 is MNHEY and CDR2 is SVGAGI. V lost 0 bases and J 7 bases, leaving 15 bases between the germline ends. CDR3 length: 16 amino acids. The CDR3 region is CASSYSGSWGREKLFF. The CDR3 DNA follows: TGTGCCAGCAGTTACTCGGGCAGCTGGGGGCGTGAAAAACTGTTTTTT.